The clone carrying this T cell receptor beta chain appeared a single time. This sample is drawn from a study of blood T cell repertoires in COVID-19. Turning to the study itself: Acute and convalescent COVID-19 specimens originated in the United States, Italy and Spain.

Germline assignment: CDR1 SGHRS and CDR2 YFSETQ. The length of the CDR3 is 14 residues. Trimming shortened V by 0 bases and J by 8 bases, and 14 bases separated the two germline ends. Authors' methods: Quantification of nucleated cells was approximated via reference gene primer amplification. Produced via immunoSEQ multiplex PCR; TCRdb's table is partial and in-frame only. That table is the source of V, J and clone size, and D and trimming were worked out from the DNA. Of a few hundred thousand clones listed, around 89% were seen once; the top ten hold about 6%. The sample consisted of peripheral blood. The gene calls are TRBV5-1 and TRBJ1-2; D not resolved. The clonotype originates from a man aged 18 to 35 who had recovered from COVID-19. CDR3 sequence reads: CASSLVTGSGGYTF. DNA of the CDR3: TGCGCCAGCAGCTTGGTAACGGGGTCTGGGGGCTACACCTTC.